This T cell receptor (beta chain) was recorded in a study of T cell repertoires in cytomegalovirus infection. Per the germline V gene, CDR1 is SGDLS and CDR2 is YYNGEE. V lost 4 bases and J lost 1; bases outside the gene matches: 6. The CDR3 contains 16 residues. As to this clonotype: What it binds is not known.

TCRdb itself ran the reads through MiXCR, one entry per CDR3 protein. The data contain fewer than 900,000 distinct CDR3 sequences, 25% to 30% of them seen just once; the ten biggest clones take up around 13%. The chain combines TRBV9 with TRBJ2-3, with 10 bases that match TRBD1. This clonotype was obtained from a human donor in good health (CMV status not recorded). Some clones in this sample may be carry-over from other donors' samples. Sequenced material: cultured CD8+ T cells from PBMCs, taken from culture after CMV antigen stimulation. As DNA, the CDR3 is TGTGCCAGCAGCACCCGGGGGACAGGGGGCACAGATACGCAGTATTTT. Protein product: CASSTRGTGGTDTQYF.